This T cell receptor beta chain was obtained from a study of shared clonotypes between healthy human individuals (TCRdb year 2020). The study in broad terms: The cohort comprised a couple of women and a few men aged 18 to 49 years. For each donor, CD4 naive and CD4 memory were each run on three plates, CD8 naive on two plates, and CD8 memory on one plate. To estimate repertoire size and how much clonotypes are shared between individuals, the study performed deep sequencing of blood TCR repertoires from a handful of healthy adults. To increase sequencing depth and limit assay-specific biases, different laboratories used diverse techniques to prepare libraries and sequence TCR repertoires. Per donor, leukapheresis produced somewhere between about 0.94 and 10 billion PBMCs.

V is clipped by 5 bases and J by 4 bases, and the sequence between their germline boundaries is 8 bases long. From the cysteine through the phenylalanine, the CDR3 covers 13 amino acids. The kept DNA is CDR3 alone, 39 bases in frame from the first base. As encoded in the germline V gene, CDR1 is SGHNT while CDR2 is YENEEA. Using the deep immunoSEQ assay, TCR CDR3 regions were amplified from genomic DNA by multiplex PCR. Extracted genomic DNA from each cell subset was spread evenly across all wells of several immunoSEQ 96-well plates, with each plate serving as a replicate. For sorted subsets, around 0.2 ug of genomic DNA, equivalent to some 33,000 T cell genomes, went into each replicate PCR. Purified libraries were quantified with a Qubit 3.0 fluorometer, sized on a Bioanalyzer 2100, and re-quantified with the KAPA Library Quantification kit. A separate single-read 150-cycle Illumina NextSeq 550 flow cell was used to sequence each immunoSEQ 96-well plate. For the original study's pipeline: Because the immunoSEQ output held only junctional sequences and lacked quality scores, the filtering could not match the filtering applied to full-length reads. Sequences were annotated with PyIR, a Python wrapper for IgBLAST v1.9, using IMGT germline references to assign V/J genes and CDR3. Reads were removed for weak V/J assignments (E-value above 1e-6), missing CDR3, stop codons, out-of-frame junctions, or ambiguous translated residues. V3J clonotypes were defined by identical inferred V gene, J gene, and CDR3 amino acid sequence. Percentage overlap between repertoires was computed as shared unique clonotypes divided by the size of the smaller repertoire. Repertoire richness was assessed with RTK rarefaction, the Chao1 estimator, and Recon v2.1 estimates of unobserved clonotypes. Generation probabilities for all TCRbeta clonotypes obtained by the gDNA method from a handful of donors were computed using OLGA. This is the immuneACCESS table as TCRdb keeps it, with only in-frame sequences that have V and J called. A part of the clones is gone; compared with another copy, unresolved V genes explain less than half, and the rest is unexplained. V and J calls and clone size are given by that table; D and trimming were obtained from the DNA. The sample yields 2.5 million or so clones; 85% to 95% were counted once. The biggest ten clones account for over 0.12% of the sample.

The table lists this clone with a count of one. Its specific antigen is unknown. One base away there is no much larger clone; base qualities are not given. Study-level results and caveats: Pairwise subsampling indicated that sequencing depth was expected to affect the degree of clonotype sharing among donors. Rarefaction of sorted-subset datasets indicated incomplete sequencing despite the large sequencing depth. Compared with non-shared clonotypes, clonotypes shared by all four sorted-subset donors had higher generation probabilities. Only blood was sampled, and tissue TCR repertoires likely differ from those in blood. The genetic and exposure-history diversity represented was limited by the small number of donors. Larger estimated clonotype richness was generally found for naive subsets than for memory subsets. When four donors were compared, the shared fraction of clonotypes was around 5% for naive CD4, approximately 3.5% for naive CD8, more than 2% for memory CD4, and 0.35% to 0.5% for memory CD8.

The donors were healthy, HIV-negative adults who had no recently reported acute infections or vaccinations. All donors were Caucasian adults living in Nashville, Tennessee, USA. CD4+ T cells were enriched by magnetic negative selection, after which naive cells were positively selected on CD45RA and the negative fraction was taken as the memory subset. After blood collection by leukapheresis, PBMCs were isolated using Ficoll-Histopaque density gradient centrifugation and then cryopreserved in the vapor phase of liquid nitrogen. Analytical flow cytometry was used to check the purity and quantity of each magnetically sorted T cell population. Genomic DNA was isolated from each sorted fraction and quantified by UV absorbance on a Nanodrop 2000c.

The sample consisted of naive CD4+ T cells sorted from blood. This specimen's cell subset or site label, per the study, means: CD45RA+ positively selected. The chain uses TRBV11-3 and TRBJ2-2; confidence is insufficient to name the D gene. The receptor was derived from a man aged 18 to 30 in good health. The bases read TGTGCCAGCAGCCCGTACCCCACCGGGGAGCTGTTTTTT. It translates to CASSPYPTGELFF.